A single T cell receptor (beta chain) is shown here with its context. This record comes from a study of blood T cell repertoires in COVID-19. Overall study context: COVID-19 samples, acute and convalescent, were from the United States, Italy and Spain. The cDNA or gDNA used as material had been derived from T cells, B-cell-depleted T cells, or PBMCs.

Source study methods: The assay estimated nucleated cells by amplifying reference gene primers. Assay used: immunoSEQ multiplex PCR; TCRdb lists only in-frame clones, some missing. D and trimming come from the DNA, and the V and J calls and clone size come from that table. The top ten hold 0.99% of the sample, which has 150,000 to 200,000 clones, 85% to 90% seen once. V dropped 0 bases and J dropped 6; count of bases not matched to a gene: 8. Per the germline V gene, CDR1 is SGHRS and CDR2 is YFSETQ. The CDR3 runs to 16 residues. The sample was peripheral blood. The chain uses TRBV5-1 and TRBJ2-5; 10 positions match TRBD2. This sequence was found in a man younger than 35 with acute or convalescent COVID-19. The DNA for the CDR3 is TGCGCCAGCAGCTTGGTGGAGCGGGGGGGCTATAAGACCCAGTACTTC. It is translated as CASSLVERGGYKTQYF.